This TCR beta chain was recovered during a study of OX40 agonist ivuxolimab in advanced cancers. On the study more broadly: Cancers in dose escalation were hepatocellular, melanoma, renal cell and head and neck.

Some clones are missing from TCRdb's copy, which holds only in-frame ones; the method was immunoSEQ multiplex PCR. Altogether roughly 45,000 clones are present, 88% being singletons, with the ten largest covering about 3.2%. The clonotype comes from an adult with an advanced solid tumor such as melanoma, head and neck, liver or kidney cancer. This sample comprised CD4+ or CD8+ T cells sorted from blood, obtained in a trial of the OX40 agonist ivuxolimab.

The CDR3, as DNA: TGTGCCAGCAGCCAAGTGGCCGGGAACACCGGGGAGCTGTTTTTT. It codes for CASSQVAGNTGELFF. The genes are TRBV14 and TRBJ2-2; D is unclear. V lost 1 base and J lost 1, with 7 bases in between. Germline V gene data show CDR1 as SGHDN and CDR2 as FVKESK. The CDR3 extends over 15 amino acids.